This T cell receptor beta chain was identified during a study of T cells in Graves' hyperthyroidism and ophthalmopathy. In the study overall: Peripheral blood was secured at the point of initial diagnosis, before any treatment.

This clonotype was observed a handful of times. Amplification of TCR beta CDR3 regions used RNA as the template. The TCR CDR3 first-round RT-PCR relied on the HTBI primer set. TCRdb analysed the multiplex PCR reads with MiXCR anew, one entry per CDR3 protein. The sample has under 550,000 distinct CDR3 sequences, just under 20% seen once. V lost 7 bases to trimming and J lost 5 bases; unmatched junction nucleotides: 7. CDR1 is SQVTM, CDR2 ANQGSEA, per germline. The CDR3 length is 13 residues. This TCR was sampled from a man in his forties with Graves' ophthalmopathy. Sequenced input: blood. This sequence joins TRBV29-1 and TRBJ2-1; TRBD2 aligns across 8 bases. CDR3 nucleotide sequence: TGCAGCGGGCCCTTAGCGGGAAACAATGAGCAGTTCTTC. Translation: CSGPLAGNNEQFF.